Listed below are T cell receptor beta chains from one sample, sequenced in a study of T cells in localized non-small cell lung cancer. Only in-frame clones appear in the TCRdb table, and some are missing; sequencing was by immunoSEQ multiplex PCR. The sample has nearly 40,000 clones; more than 85% are singletons. This specimen was peripheral blood, taken before any cancer treatment. The receptors stem from a man aged 18-49 years with stage I lung adenocarcinoma. The CDR3 runs from the conserved cysteine through the conserved F or W. Each record gives: J gene, D gene, V gene, clone size, CDR3 length, CDR3 protein, CDR3 DNA. D genes are given only for firm matches. Size tells how often a clone was seen (once, few, many) or the class of an expanded clone, and some rows leave it out.

TRBJ2-5 TRBD2 TRBV7-8 NA 16 CASSYTSIAGVETQYF TGTGCCAGCAGCTACACTTCTATAGCGGGGGTGGAGACCCAGTACTTC
TRBJ1-2 NA TRBV7-9 few 15 CASSYRDTANYGYTF TGTGCCAGCAGCTACCGGGACACCGCTAACTATGGCTACACCTTC
TRBJ1-3 NA TRBV7-7 NA 13 CASSPGQGNTIYF TGTGCCAGCAGCCCTGGACAGGGAAACACCATATATTTT
TRBJ2-3 NA TRBV30 NA 14 CAWDYMGPTDTQYF TGTGCCTGGGACTACATGGGTCCCACAGATACGCAGTATTTT
TRBJ1-6 NA TRBV19 once 15 CASSTGTLGNSPLHF TGTGCCAGTAGTACCGGGACCTTGGGAAATTCACCCCTCCACTTT
TRBJ1-1 NA TRBV7-9 NA 13 CASSLGSQSEAFF TGTGCCAGCAGCTTAGGATCACAATCTGAAGCTTTCTTT
TRBJ2-5 NA TRBV6-5 once 16 CASSYSMLRGQETQYF TGTGCCAGCAGTTACTCGATGCTCCGGGGCCAAGAGACCCAGTACTTC
TRBJ2-1 TRBD2 TRBV7-8 NA 18 CASSLALVTSGGKNEQFF TGTGCCAGCAGCTTAGCCCTGGTGACTAGCGGGGGTAAAAATGAGCAGTTCTTC
TRBJ2-1 NA TRBV5-1 NA 16 CASSLDGNPRNNEQFF TGCGCCAGCAGCTTGGACGGGAACCCAAGAAACAATGAGCAGTTCTTC
TRBJ1-6 TRBD1 TRBV11-2 NA 15 CASSSRTGQYPPLHF TGTGCCAGCAGCAGCAGGACAGGCCAATATCCACCCCTCCACTTT
TRBJ1-2 NA TRBV6-1 NA 13 CASSENSPYGYTF TGTGCCAGCAGTGAAAATTCGCCCTATGGCTACACCTTC
TRBJ2-5 TRBD2 TRBV5-5 NA 15 CASSLGLANQETQYF TGTGCCAGCAGCTTGGGACTAGCGAACCAAGAGACCCAGTACTTC
TRBJ2-2 TRBD1 TRBV7-2 NA 14 CAGKGTASTGELFF TGTGCCGGCAAGGGGACAGCTTCAACCGGGGAGCTGTTTTTT
TRBJ1-1 NA TRBV6-6 NA 15 CASTQGQLQNTEAFF TGTGCCAGCACCCAAGGGCAGCTACAGAACACTGAAGCTTTCTTT
TRBJ1-1 NA TRBV7-2 NA 14 CASSLDRWATEAFF TGTGCCAGCAGCTTAGACAGGTGGGCCACTGAAGCTTTCTTT
TRBJ1-1 NA TRBV19 once 16 CASSTFRTALNTEAFF TGTGCCAGTAGTACTTTTCGGACAGCCTTGAACACTGAAGCTTTCTTT
TRBJ2-7 NA TRBV9 NA 15 CASSVATDAAYEQYF TGTGCCAGCAGCGTAGCTACAGACGCCGCCTACGAGCAGTACTTC
TRBJ1-3 NA TRBV7-2 NA 13 CAFKGPTGNTIYF TGTGCCTTTAAGGGGCCAACTGGAAACACCATATATTTT
TRBJ1-2 TRBD1 TRBV7-2 NA 16 CASSLAGTGAYYGYTF TGTGCCAGCAGCTTAGCCGGGACAGGGGCTTACTATGGCTACACCTTC
TRBJ1-4 NA TRBV18 NA 13 CASSRFEEEKLFF TGTGCCAGCTCTAGGTTCGAGGAGGAAAAACTGTTTTTT
TRBJ1-4 NA TRBV19 NA 14 CASRGERYNEKLFF TGTGCCAGTAGAGGTGAAAGGTATAATGAAAAACTGTTTTTT
TRBJ1-1 NA TRBV5-1 NA 14 CASKVRVSGTEAFF TGCGCCAGCAAGGTCAGGGTATCGGGCACTGAAGCTTTCTTT
TRBJ2-3 TRBD1 TRBV19 NA 15 CASSPGTGVLDTQYF TGTGCCAGTAGTCCTGGGACAGGGGTCCTGGATACGCAGTATTTT
TRBJ2-1 NA TRBV11-2 NA 12 CASSLAGGEQFF TGTGCCAGCAGCTTAGCTGGTGGAGAGCAGTTCTTC
TRBJ1-2 NA TRBV2 NA 16 CASSLGTRGGRAGYTF TGTGCCAGCAGTCTCGGGACAAGGGGCGGTAGGGCCGGCTACACCTTC
TRBJ1-3 NA TRBV9 NA 14 CASSVGASGNTIYF TGTGCCAGCAGCGTAGGGGCCTCTGGAAACACCATATATTTT
TRBJ2-7 NA TRBV27 NA 16 CASSLSTGGLVLEQYF TGTGCCAGCAGTTTATCGACGGGGGGCCTCGTATTGGAGCAGTACTTC
TRBJ2-5 NA TRBV7-2 NA 13 CASSQRIQETQYF TGTGCCAGCAGCCAGAGGATCCAAGAGACCCAGTACTTC
TRBJ1-5 NA TRBV7-9 NA 16 CASSLHTERGNQPQHF TGTGCCAGCAGCTTACATACGGAGAGAGGCAATCAGCCCCAGCATTTT
TRBJ1-1 NA TRBV6-6 few 12 CASSYGQTEAFF TGTGCCAGCAGTTACGGTCAGACTGAAGCTTTCTTT
TRBJ2-5 NA TRBV19 NA 15 CASSLGANAGETQYF TGTGCCAGTAGCCTCGGGGCTAATGCTGGGGAGACCCAGTACTTC
TRBJ1-2 TRBD1 TRBV6-5 NA 13 CASRTGGNYGYTF TGTGCCAGCCGGACAGGGGGCAACTATGGCTACACCTTC
TRBJ1-2 NA TRBV15 NA 17 CATSRETVDGYNYGYTF TGTGCCACCAGCAGAGAAACGGTGGACGGCTATAACTATGGCTACACCTTC
TRBJ1-2 NA TRBV14 few 15 CASSQDAAVGRGYTF TGTGCCAGCAGCCAAGATGCGGCAGTCGGTAGGGGCTACACCTTC
TRBJ2-3 NA TRBV5-4 NA 16 CASSLGGAGGTDTQYF TGTGCCAGCAGCTTGGGGGGGGCAGGGGGCACAGATACGCAGTATTTT
TRBJ2-3 NA TRBV7-2 NA 14 CASSSLGSTDTQYF TGTGCCAGCAGCTCACTAGGGAGCACAGATACGCAGTATTTT
TRBJ1-2 NA TRBV19 NA 11 CASSDLYGYTF TGTGCCAGTAGTGACCTCTATGGCTACACCTTC
TRBJ1-1 NA TRBV7-8 NA 15 CASSLGPGRQTEAFF TGTGCCAGCAGCTTGGGGCCGGGACGCCAGACTGAAGCTTTCTTT
TRBJ1-3 TRBD1 TRBV6-5 NA 15 CASTQGGFSGNTIYF TGTGCCAGCACCCAGGGGGGGTTTTCCGGAAACACCATATATTTT
TRBJ1-1 TRBD1 TRBV5-1 NA 15 CASKEENRGNTEAFF TGCGCCAGCAAAGAGGAGAACAGGGGAAACACTGAAGCTTTCTTT
TRBJ2-4 NA TRBV6-5 NA 15 CASSALLAGTRIQYF TGTGCCAGCAGCGCATTACTAGCTGGCACCCGTATTCAGTACTTC
TRBJ2-3 TRBD2 TRBV7-3 NA 16 CASSPGLAGGADTQYF TGTGCCAGCAGCCCCGGGCTAGCGGGGGGCGCAGATACGCAGTATTTT
TRBJ1-6 NA TRBV30 NA 12 CAWRALNSPLHF TGTGCCTGGAGGGCCCTAAATTCACCCCTCCACTTT
TRBJ1-1 TRBD1 TRBV7-2 NA 14 CASTTGLTDTEAFF TGTGCCAGTACGACAGGGTTAACGGACACTGAAGCTTTCTTT
TRBJ1-4 NA TRBV7-9 NA 14 CASSLAQRNEKLFF TGTGCCAGCAGCTTAGCCCAACGAAATGAAAAACTGTTTTTT
TRBJ2-7 TRBD1 TRBV5-4 NA 15 CASSSGGTGGLEQYF TGTGCCAGCAGCTCGGGGGGGACAGGGGGCCTCGAGCAGTACTTC